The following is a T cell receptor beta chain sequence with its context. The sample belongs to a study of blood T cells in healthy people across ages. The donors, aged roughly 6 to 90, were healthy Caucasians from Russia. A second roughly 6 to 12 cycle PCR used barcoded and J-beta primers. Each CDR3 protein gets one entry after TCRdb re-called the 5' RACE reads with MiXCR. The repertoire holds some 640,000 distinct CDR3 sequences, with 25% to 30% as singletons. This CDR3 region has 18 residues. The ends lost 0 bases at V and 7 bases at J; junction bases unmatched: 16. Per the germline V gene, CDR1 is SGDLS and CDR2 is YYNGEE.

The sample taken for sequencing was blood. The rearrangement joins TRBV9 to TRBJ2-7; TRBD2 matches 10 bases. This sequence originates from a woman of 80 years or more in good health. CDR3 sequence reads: CASSVVASGGSSYNEQYF. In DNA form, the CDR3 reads TGTGCCAGCAGCGTAGTTGCTAGCGGGGGTAGCTCCTACAATGAGCAGTACTTC.